A single sample is the source of the 24 T cell receptor beta chains below, sequenced in a study of blood T cell repertoires in COVID-19. Generated by immunoSEQ multiplex PCR, the TCRdb table keeps only in-frame clones and is missing some. The data hold about 130,000 clones, with roughly 77% observed a single time. Sequenced: peripheral blood. The receptors derive from a woman in her seventies with COVID-19, enrolled during active disease.

This chain joins TRBV19 and TRBJ1-1; D is perhaps TRBD1 (5 bases). Germline CDR1 reads LNHDA; CDR2 reads SQIVND (reference sequence). V gave up 3 bases and J gave up 1 base, with 15 bases separating them. The CDR3 consists of 16 residues. The CDR3 DNA is TGTGCCAGTAGTATCAGGAGGGGAACAACGAACACTGAAGCTTTCTTT. Protein: CASSIRRGTTNTEAFF.

This clone was observed a few times. The gene calls are TRBV6-2 or TRBV6-3 and TRBJ1-2; D unresolved. The germline V and J ends were trimmed by 5 bases and 8 bases, with 18 bases remaining between them. Germline CDR1 is MNHEY and CDR2 is SVGEGT. The CDR3 spans 14 residues. This CDR3 is CASSRRSGLEGYTF. CDR3 coding DNA: TGTGCCAGCAGTCGGCGAAGTGGGCTTGAGGGCTACACCTTC.

A note on this clone: The junction differs from germline at one of its ends, possibly a read error. The gene calls are TRBV6-4 and TRBJ2-7; 9 bases agree with TRBD1. The CDR3 extends over 12 amino acids. From germline, CDR1 is MRHNA and CDR2 SNTAGT. CDR3 loop: CASSDSGTGPNF. CDR3 bases: TGTGCCAGCAGTGACTCGGGGACAGGGCCTAACTTC.

V gene TRBV10-1 combines with J gene TRBJ2-2, with D possibly being TRBD2 (5 bases). This CDR3 is 12 amino acids long. Germline loops: CDR1 WNHNN, CDR2 SYGVQD (reference sequence). Trimming shortened V by 5 bases and J by 5 bases, and 6 bases separated the two germline ends. The CDR3 coding sequence is TGCGCCAGCAGTAGGACTACCGGGGAGCTGTTTTTT. This translates into CASSRTTGELFF.

The chain recombines TRBV6-5 with TRBJ2-2; tentatively, D is TRBD1 (5 bases). This CDR3 has 14 residues. The germline gives CDR1 MNHEY, CDR2 SVGAGI. V was cut by 6 bases and J by 5 bases, with 13 bases left in between. The CDR3 loop is CASSRAVRTGELFF. DNA for the CDR3: TGTGCCAGCAGCAGGGCCGTGAGGACCGGGGAGCTGTTTTTT.

The rearrangement uses TRBV3-1 (or the pseudogene TRBV3-2) and TRBJ1-2; D gene unclear. V was clipped by 1 base and J by 1 base, with 13 bases between them. CDR3 length: 16 residues. Germline assignment: CDR1 LGHDT and CDR2 YNNKEL (reference sequence). CDR3 loop: CASSQVGAALNYGYTF. For the CDR3, the DNA is TGTGCCAGCAGCCAAGTCGGAGCGGCCCTTAACTATGGCTACACCTTC.

The chain carries TRBV5-4 and TRBJ2-1; 8 bases map to TRBD1. Germline V gene lookup returns CDR1 SGHNT and CDR2 YYREEE (reference sequence). V lost 2 bases and J lost 8; bases outside the gene matches: 6. The CDR3 loop spans 14 amino acids. The CDR3 loop is CASSFPGGRDEQFF. The CDR3 DNA follows: TGTGCCAGCAGCTTCCCAGGGGGCAGGGATGAGCAGTTCTTC.

J is TRBJ2-5 and V is TRBV6-5, with D perhaps matching TRBD1 (5 bases). V lost 6 bases and J lost 1, with 9 bases in between. The germline V gene has CDR1 MNHEY and CDR2 SVGAGI. This CDR3 is built from 13 residues. CDR3: CASRGHLQETQYF. CDR3 in DNA: TGTGCCAGCAGAGGACATCTCCAAGAGACCCAGTACTTC.

The CDR3 DNA is TGCGCCAGCACATTTCAGGGGGCTAATGGCTACACCTTC. As protein: CASTFQGANGYTF. The chain uses TRBV5-1 and TRBJ1-2; TRBD1 agrees at 8 bases. V was pared by 6 bases and J by 6 bases, with 7 bases of the junction left unmatched. The CDR3 loop spans 13 amino acids. Looked up from germline, CDR1 is SGHRS and CDR2 is YFSETQ.

The V and J genes are TRBV7-2 and TRBJ2-7; 8 bases are shared with TRBD1. The CDR3 runs to 13 residues. Unmatched junction bases numbered 6, after V lost 5 bases and J lost 6 bases. Germline assignment: CDR1 SGHTA and CDR2 FQGNSA. Written as DNA, the CDR3 is TGTGCCAGCAGCGTGGGACAGGCGGCCGAGCAGTACTTC. Protein: CASSVGQAAEQYF.

This rearrangement joins TRBV27 to TRBJ2-7, with D hard to call. The CDR3 loop spans 15 amino acids. The V end lost 0 bases, the J end lost 4 bases, and 13 bases lay between the germline ends. Germline V gene sequence: CDR1 MNHEY, CDR2 SMNVEV (reference sequence). CDR3 sequence: CASSLSTSLSYEQYF. The CDR3 DNA reads TGTGCCAGCAGTTTATCCACAAGTCTCAGTTACGAGCAGTACTTC.

This chain links TRBV3-1 (or the pseudogene TRBV3-2) with TRBJ1-1, with 9 bases fitting TRBD1. Per the germline V gene, CDR1 is LGHDT and CDR2 is YNNKEL (reference sequence). V trimming: 4 bases; J trimming: 5 bases; junction bases outside the gene matches: 8. There are 15 residues in the CDR3. The chain's CDR3 is CASSPLGQGTTEAFF. Written as DNA, the CDR3 is TGTGCCAGCAGCCCATTAGGACAGGGGACGACTGAAGCTTTCTTT.

The rearrangement uses TRBV6-5 and TRBJ1-1; D may be TRBD1 (5 bases). Germline values: CDR1 MNHEY, CDR2 SVGAGI. Trimming left V 2 bases short and J 6 bases short, with 10 bases between. The CDR3 consists of 13 residues. CDR3 protein: CASSYGAPPEAFF. In DNA form, the CDR3 reads TGTGCCAGCAGTTACGGGGCACCACCTGAAGCTTTCTTT.

This chain links TRBV5-1 with TRBJ2-5, with D perhaps TRBD1 (6 bases). Trimming shortened V by 0 bases and J by 9 bases, and 6 bases separated the two germline ends. Looked up from germline, CDR1 is SGHRS and CDR2 is YFSETQ. This CDR3 region has 11 residues. The CDR3, as DNA: TGCGCCAGCAGCTTGGAGGGGGCCCAGTACTTC. Protein sequence: CASSLEGAQYF.

CDR3 bases: TGTGCCAGCAGCTTAGACTCCTCCACAGATACGCAGTATTTT. Translated: CASSLDSSTDTQYF. The rearrangement links TRBV5-6 to TRBJ2-3, with no clear D. The germline V gene encodes CDR1 SGHDT and CDR2 YYEEEE. V gave up 2 bases and J gave up 2 bases, with 9 bases separating them. The CDR3 is 14 residues long.

V usage is TRBV5-4 and J usage is TRBJ1-5; D is uncertain. The CDR3 is 13 amino acids. Trimming pared 3 bases from V and 3 bases from J, leaving 7 bases between. Germline V CDR1 and CDR2: SGHNT, YYREEE (reference sequence). The chain's CDR3 is CASSYDFNQPQHF. The CDR3, as DNA: TGTGCCAGCAGCTACGACTTCAATCAGCCCCAGCATTTT.

This clone has more than one count but fewer than ten. V is TRBV19 and J is TRBJ2-2; TRBD2 agrees at 9 bases. CDR1 and CDR2 from the germline V gene are LNHDA and SQIVND (reference sequence). This CDR3 region has 15 residues. Unmatched junction bases numbered 6, after V lost 5 bases and J lost 5 bases. CDR3 amino acids: CASSVAGEKTGELFF. The CDR3, as DNA: TGTGCCAGTAGTGTAGCGGGGGAAAAGACCGGGGAGCTGTTTTTT.

The chain is built from TRBV29-1 and TRBJ2-6; D is undetermined. Germline V CDR1 and CDR2: SQVTM, ANQGSEA. V was cut by 5 bases and J by 1 base, with 6 bases left in between. CDR3 size: 13 residues. CDR3 protein: CSVLRSGANVLTF. In DNA form, the CDR3 reads TGCAGCGTTTTGCGGTCTGGGGCCAACGTCCTGACTTTC.

The V gene is TRBV19, the J gene TRBJ2-7; 10 positions agree with TRBD1. The CDR3 totals 14 residues. The trim removed 5 bases at V and 2 bases at J, leaving 3 bases unmatched. Germline CDR1 reads LNHDA; CDR2 reads SQIVND (reference sequence). In nucleotides, the CDR3 is TGTGCCAGTAGTGATGGGACAGGGGCCTACGAGCAGTACTTC. Translation gives CASSDGTGAYEQYF.

The table lists this clone with a count of one. This rearrangement joins TRBV24-1 to TRBJ1-1; 8 bases fit TRBD1. The CDR3 is 14 amino acids. The germline gives CDR1 KGHDR, CDR2 SFDVKD. Losses at the gene ends were 7 bases for V and 0 bases for J; bases not matched to a gene: 3. CDR3 loop: CATRETGVNTEAFF. The CDR3 DNA sequence: TGTGCCACCAGGGAGACAGGGGTGAACACTGAAGCTTTCTTT.

J is TRBJ1-2 and V is TRBV19; D gene ambiguous. The germline V gene has CDR1 LNHDA and CDR2 SQIVND (reference sequence). V was trimmed by 1 base and J by 3 bases, leaving 6 bases between them. The CDR3 length is 13 residues. The CDR3 protein is CASSIGQDYGYTF. The CDR3 coding sequence is TGTGCCAGTAGTATAGGTCAGGACTATGGCTACACCTTC.

With regard to this clone: Relative to the germline gene, one junction end is altered; a read error may explain this. The chain employs TRBV7-2 and TRBJ1-1; 9 bases line up with TRBD1. Per germline, CDR1 SGHTA and CDR2 FQGNSA. The CDR3 consists of 15 residues. The CDR3 loop is CASSPGTGWVTEAFF. For the CDR3, the DNA is TGCGCCAGCAGCCCCGGGACAGGGTGGGTCACTGAAGCTTTCTTT.

The chain has TRBV3-1 (or the pseudogene TRBV3-2) and TRBJ1-5, with D unclear. CDR3 length: 16 amino acids. Trimming removed 0 bases from V and 3 bases from J, with 12 bases in between. The germline CDR1 and CDR2 sequences are LGHDT and YNNKEL (reference sequence). The CDR3 loop is CASSQDPGSFNQPQHF. CDR3 DNA: TGTGCCAGCAGCCAAGACCCCGGGTCGTTCAATCAGCCCCAGCATTTT.

The chain recombines TRBV2 with TRBJ1-5, with a possible D match to TRBD1 (6 bases). The CDR3 is made up of 18 amino acids. Germline-derived CDR1 and CDR2 are SNHLY and FYNNEI. The V and J ends lost 6 bases and 1 base respectively, with 22 bases between them. CDR3 DNA sequence: TGTGCCAGCAGCACACTTATAGGGGACACCCTAAGCAATCAGCCCCAGCATTTT. Amino acid sequence: CASSTLIGDTLSNQPQHF.